The 5 T cell receptor beta chains below all came from one sample that was sequenced in a study of T cell responses to AZD1222 COVID-19 vaccine. The repertoire was sequenced with immunoSEQ multiplex PCR; TCRdb's copy has only in-frame clones and lacks some. The data contain about 170,000 clones, roughly 89% of them singletons. The input for sequencing was peripheral blood, taken 28 days after the second AZD1222 dose. These receptors were collected from an adult who received the AZD1222 COVID-19 vaccine.

This clone was counted between two and nine times. The chain combines TRBV19 with TRBJ1-5; D gene unclear. With 6 bases removed from V and 11 bases from J, the gap between germline ends came to 17 bases. CDR1 is LNHDA, CDR2 SQIVND, per germline (reference sequence). The CDR3 is 13 amino acids. CDR3 coding DNA: TGTGCCAGTAGCCTTGTATACGGTCGGTCCCAGCATTTT. It is translated as CASSLVYGRSQHF.

The chain employs TRBV4-3 and TRBJ1-2; 9 bases fit TRBD1. CDR1 is LGHNA and CDR2 is YSLEER in the germline V gene. Trimming removed 3 bases from V and 2 bases from J; junction bases left unmatched: 1. The CDR3 runs to 14 residues. CDR3: CASSHGQGNYGYTF. The CDR3 bases are TGCGCCAGCAGCCACGGACAGGGGAACTATGGCTACACCTTC.

The V call is TRBV2, the J call TRBJ2-6; weak D call: TRBD2 (5 bases). The V end lost 6 bases, the J end lost 3 bases, and 12 bases lay between the germline ends. The CDR3 is 15 amino acids. Germline V gene data show CDR1 as SNHLY and CDR2 as FYNNEI. This CDR3 is CASSPSGFGANVLTF. Written as DNA, the CDR3 is TGTGCCAGCAGCCCATCGGGGTTTGGGGCCAACGTCCTGACTTTC.

The chain has TRBV3-1 (or the pseudogene TRBV3-2) and TRBJ2-1; TRBD1 is a possible D gene (6 bases). In germline, CDR1 is LGHDT, CDR2 YNNKEL (reference sequence). V was shortened by 1 base and J by 9 bases, with 16 bases between the two germline ends. The CDR3 contains 15 residues. The CDR3 here is CASSQAGQIVSEQFF. CDR3 DNA: TGTGCCAGCAGCCAAGCGGGACAAATAGTTAGTGAGCAGTTCTTC.

The DNA for the CDR3 is TGTGCCAGCTCACCACTCGGGACAGGATTGTCAGAGACCCAGTACTTC. Translation: CASSPLGTGLSETQYF. The chain carries TRBV18 and TRBJ2-5; 8 bases line up with TRBD1. J was trimmed by 4 bases and V by 1 base; bases with no gene match: 8. The CDR3 length is 16 residues. The germline V gene encodes CDR1 KGHSH and CDR2 LQKENI. The full variable domain, completed using reference TRBV18 and TRBJ2-5, is NAGVMQNPRHLVRRRGQEARLRCSPMKGHSHVYWYRQLPEEGLKFMVYLQKENIIDESGMPKERFSAEFPKEGPSILRIQQVVRGDSAAYFCASSPLGTGLSETQYFGPGTRLLVL.